Below are 30 T cell receptor beta chains sequenced from a single sample in a study of T cell responses to AZD1222 COVID-19 vaccine. Here immunoSEQ multiplex PCR was the method, and the copy in TCRdb shows in-frame clones only, minus some. Among approximately 150,000 clones listed, 85% to 95% were seen once. The sample was peripheral blood, taken on day 0 of AZD1222 vaccination. The receptors originated from an adult in good health.

This chain links TRBV18 with TRBJ2-7; TRBD1 matches 8 bases. Trimming took 2 bases from V and 5 from J; bases not matched to a gene: 8. CDR3 length: 15 residues. Per germline, CDR1 KGHSH and CDR2 LQKENI. The CDR3 nucleotides are TGTGCCAGCTCACCAAACAGGGGGGATACTAACGAGCAGTACTTC. This gives the protein CASSPNRGDTNEQYF.

The rearrangement uses TRBV7-2 and TRBJ1-1; weak D call: TRBD1 (5 bases). The CDR3 has 15 amino acids. V lost 0 bases and J lost 1, with 9 bases in between. CDR1 is SGHTA, CDR2 FQGNSA, per germline. CDR3 bases: TGTGCCAGCAGCTTAGCGCGGGACGCGAACACTGAAGCTTTCTTT. Translating it yields CASSLARDANTEAFF.

The chain combines TRBV5-4 with TRBJ1-2; 8 positions agree with TRBD1. The CDR3 is 15 amino acids. V lost 2 bases to trimming and J lost 7 bases; unmatched junction nucleotides: 10. The germline CDR1 and CDR2 sequences are SGHNT and YYREEE (reference sequence). CDR3: CASSLPPGQVFGYTF. For the CDR3, the DNA is TGTGCCAGCAGCTTACCGCCGGGACAGGTTTTTGGCTACACCTTC.

CDR3 protein: CASSGDRVHGYTF. The CDR3 DNA sequence: TGTGCCAGCAGTGGGGACAGGGTCCACGGCTACACCTTC. The chain combines TRBV12-3 or TRBV12-4 with TRBJ1-2, with TRBD1 identical over 9 bases. V gave up 5 bases and J gave up 8 bases; unmatched junction bases: 6. The CDR3 totals 13 residues.

The chain joins TRBV7-8 to TRBJ2-7; D is unclear. Germline V CDR1 and CDR2: SGHVS, FQNEAQ. The CDR3 has 16 amino acids. The V gene lost 0 bases and the J gene lost 1 base, with 13 bases spanning the gap. Here the CDR3 reads CASSLARLSSSYEQYF. The CDR3 DNA reads as TGTGCCAGCAGCTTAGCGAGGTTGTCCTCTTCCTACGAGCAGTACTTC. Filled out from reference TRBV7-8 and TRBJ2-7, the complete variable domain reads GAGVSQSPRYKVAKRGQDVALRCDPISGHVSLFWYQQALGQGPEFLTYFQNEAQLDKSGLPSDRFFAERPEGSVSTLKIQRTQQEDSAVYLCASSLARLSSSYEQYFGPGTRLTVT.

V is TRBV18 and J is TRBJ2-1; the D is unclear. The CDR3 loop spans 15 amino acids. Germline assignment: CDR1 KGHSH and CDR2 LQKENI. V lost 3 bases to trimming and J lost 5 bases, with 14 bases between them. CDR3 sequence (DNA): TGTGCCAGCTCACCTTCAGTGACTGGAGACAATGAGCAGTTCTTC. Its translation: CASSPSVTGDNEQFF.

The genes are TRBV7-3 and TRBJ1-5; D remains unclear. Trimming took off 5 bases at V and 5 bases at J, with 13 bases between the two ends. Germline V CDR1 and CDR2: SGHTA, FQGTGA. This CDR3 is 14 amino acids long. Here the CDR3 DNA reads TGTGCCAGCAGCCTGGGTCCGGGAGATCAGCCCCAGCATTTT. It yields the protein CASSLGPGDQPQHF.

The chain has TRBV27 and TRBJ1-4, with TRBD1 matching 7 bases. The CDR3 covers 16 residues. Germline CDR1 and CDR2: MNHEY and SMNVEV (reference sequence). J lost 8 bases, V lost 2 bases, and 11 bases had no gene match. The CDR3 here is CASSLTPGGLGEKLFF. DNA for the CDR3: TGTGCCAGCAGTTTAACCCCAGGGGGGCTTGGGGAAAAACTGTTTTTT.

This sequence joins TRBV9 and TRBJ1-6, with a possible D match to TRBD1 (6 bases). Germline CDR1 SGDLS, CDR2 YYNGEE. Trimming left V 1 base short and J 7 bases short, with 9 bases between. This CDR3 spans 14 amino acids. The CDR3 loop is CASSVRQENSPLHF. The CDR3 coding sequence is TGTGCCAGCAGCGTAAGACAGGAGAATTCACCCCTCCACTTT.

This chain connects TRBV6-5 to TRBJ1-1; the D is unclear. V gave up 8 bases and J gave up 0 bases, with 7 bases separating them. The CDR3 is 12 residues long. CDR1 MNHEY and CDR2 SVGAGI come from the germline V gene. CDR3 nucleotides: TGTGCCAGCTCGACAATGAACACTGAAGCTTTCTTT. It encodes CASSTMNTEAFF.

This chain connects TRBV12-3 or TRBV12-4 to TRBJ1-1; D remains unclear. This CDR3 region has 13 residues. Trimming took 8 bases from V and 1 from J, leaving 11 bases between them. CDR3: CASRQEPNTEAFF. Written as DNA, the CDR3 is TGTGCCAGCCGGCAGGAACCGAACACTGAAGCTTTCTTT.

This clone was seen only once. The genes are TRBV7-8 and TRBJ2-6; 7 nucleotides line up with TRBD2. V shed 2 bases, J shed 0 bases, and the junction held 1 base outside the gene matches. This CDR3 is built from 16 residues. The germline CDR1 and CDR2 sequences are SGHVS and FQNEAQ. The CDR3 sequence is CASSLREGSGANVLTF. The CDR3 DNA reads as TGTGCCAGCAGCTTAAGGGAGGGCTCTGGGGCCAACGTCCTGACTTTC.

This sequence joins TRBV18 and TRBJ1-3, with D unresolved. The CDR3 has 16 residues. CDR1 and CDR2 (germline): KGHSH, LQKENI. Between the trimmed V and J ends, which lost 4 bases and 0 bases, there was a span of 13 bases. CDR3 protein: CASSRGPVSSGNTIYF. The CDR3 DNA reads as TGTGCCAGCTCACGCGGACCTGTCTCCTCTGGAAACACCATATATTTT.

The chain carries TRBV2 and TRBJ1-2; 10 bases are shared with TRBD1. The CDR3 has 10 amino acids. Per germline, CDR1 SNHLY and CDR2 FYNNEI. V shed 8 bases, J shed 12 bases, and the junction held 3 bases outside the gene matches. In nucleotides, the CDR3 is TGTGCCAGCGGGACAGGGGAGCACACCTTC. Protein: CASGTGEHTF. Looking up the rest from reference TRBV2 and TRBJ1-2 gives the full variable domain: EPEVTQTPSHQVTQMGQEVILRCVPISNHLYFYWYRQILGQKVEFLVSFYNNEISEKSEIFDDQFSVERPDGSNFTLKIRSTKLEDSAMYFCASGTGEHTFGSGTRLTVV.

The chain links TRBV7-9 to TRBJ2-7; 9 bases fit TRBD2. V dropped 4 bases and J dropped 3; count of bases not matched to a gene: 10. The CDR3 totals 16 residues. CDR1 SEHNR and CDR2 FQNEAQ come from the germline V gene (reference sequence). The DNA of the CDR3 is TGTGCCAGCAGCTCTCACCCCAGACTAGCGGACTACGAGCAGTACTTC. Residues: CASSSHPRLADYEQYF.

This chain connects TRBV18 to TRBJ2-7; D perhaps matches TRBD2 (7 bases). Germline CDR1 KGHSH, CDR2 LQKENI. There are 14 residues in the CDR3. The ends were cut back, 6 bases at V and 3 bases at J, with 15 bases in the middle. CDR3 sequence: CASSLAGGLYEQYF. CDR3 coding DNA: TGTGCCAGCTCGCTAGCCGGGGGGCTCTACGAGCAGTACTTC. The complete variable domain, with remaining parts taken from reference TRBV18 and TRBJ2-7, reads NAGVMQNPRHLVRRRGQEARLRCSPMKGHSHVYWYRQLPEEGLKFMVYLQKENIIDESGMPKERFSAEFPKEGPSILRIQQVVRGDSAAYFCASSLAGGLYEQYFGPGTRLTVT.

The CDR3 reads CAISQETGINSPLHF. The CDR3 DNA reads TGTGCCATCAGCCAAGAGACAGGGATCAATTCACCCCTCCACTTT. This sequence joins TRBV10-3 and TRBJ1-6; 7 nucleotides agree with TRBD1. This CDR3 has 15 amino acids. V shed 6 bases and J 7 bases; nucleotides not matched to a gene: 9. Germline loops: CDR1 ENHRY, CDR2 SYGVKD.

The chain links TRBV9 to TRBJ2-3; TRBD2 agrees at 10 bases. The length of the CDR3 is 17 residues. Germline lookup yields CDR1 SGDLS and CDR2 YYNGEE. Trimming removed 0 bases from V and 4 bases from J; junction bases left unmatched: 8. CDR3 loop: CASSVGLASGSADTQYF. In DNA, the CDR3 is TGTGCCAGCAGCGTAGGTTTGGCTAGCGGGAGCGCAGATACGCAGTATTTT.

CDR3 sequence: CASSGTSGAGGYTF. The DNA for the CDR3 is TGTGCCAGCAGTGGGACATCAGGGGCGGGAGGCTACACCTTC. The chain recombines TRBV2 with TRBJ1-2; D might be TRBD1 (6 bases). V was trimmed by 4 bases and J by 8 bases, leaving 17 bases between them. Germline CDR1 is SNHLY and CDR2 is FYNNEI. This CDR3 has 14 amino acids. Full variable domain (missing parts from reference TRBV2 and TRBJ1-2): EPEVTQTPSHQVTQMGQEVILRCVPISNHLYFYWYRQILGQKVEFLVSFYNNEISEKSEIFDDQFSVERPDGSNFTLKIRSTKLEDSAMYFCASSGTSGAGGYTFGSGTRLTVV.

This clone was observed once. CDR3 in DNA: TGTGCCAGCAGCTTAGAGAAGGCCGGGGGCTACAATGAGCAGTTCTTC. Protein sequence: CASSLEKAGGYNEQFF. The gene calls are TRBV11-2 and TRBJ2-1; the D gene is possibly TRBD2 (6 bases). The CDR3 runs to 16 residues. The V end was cut by 0 bases, the J end by 3 bases, with 12 bases between. Germline assignment: CDR1 SGHAT and CDR2 FQNNGV.

In this sample, this clone turned up a few times. This chain uses TRBV5-4 with TRBJ1-6; D gene unclear. The CDR3 consists of 14 residues. With 0 bases removed from V and 4 bases from J, the gap between germline ends came to 5 bases. CDR1 and CDR2 (germline): SGHNT, YYREEE (reference sequence). The CDR3 nucleotides are TGTGCCAGCAGCTTGGAATTTTATAATTCACCCCTCCACTTT. This sequence encodes CASSLEFYNSPLHF.

The rearrangement uses TRBV6-5 and TRBJ2-7, with 10 bases that match TRBD1. V shed 9 bases and J 4 bases; nucleotides not matched to a gene: 6. The germline V gene has CDR1 MNHEY and CDR2 SVGAGI. The CDR3 runs to 13 residues. The CDR3 nucleotides read TGTGCCAGGGCCGGGACAGGGGCTTACGAGCAGTACTTC. Its protein product is CARAGTGAYEQYF.

The rearrangement joins TRBV6-5 to TRBJ1-1; D might be TRBD1 (6 bases). This CDR3 has 12 residues. Trimming removed 10 bases at V and 4 bases at J, with 13 bases between. Per germline, CDR1 MNHEY and CDR2 SVGAGI. CDR3 in amino acids: CATQGLGTEAFF. CDR3 bases: TGTGCCACTCAGGGGTTGGGCACTGAAGCTTTCTTT.

The V and J genes are TRBV7-9 and TRBJ2-1; D is uncertain. Trimming took off 4 bases at V and 5 bases at J, with 12 bases between the two ends. The CDR3 has 14 residues. Germline V gives CDR1 SEHNR, CDR2 FQNEAQ (reference sequence). The CDR3: CASSSWGVDNEQFF. The CDR3 region has the DNA TGTGCCAGCAGCTCGTGGGGTGTGGACAATGAGCAGTTCTTC.

The chain joins TRBV6-4 to TRBJ1-6, with D perhaps TRBD1 (5 bases). This CDR3 has 13 residues. Germline V gene lookup returns CDR1 MRHNA and CDR2 SNTAGT. The germline V and J ends were trimmed by 9 bases and 4 bases, with 10 bases remaining between them. Here the CDR3 reads CARRDGYNSPLHF. The CDR3 bases are TGTGCCAGAAGGGACGGATATAATTCACCCCTCCACTTT.

V and J are TRBV6-5 and TRBJ1-2; unclear D gene. Germline V gene lookup returns CDR1 MNHEY and CDR2 SVGAGI. V was clipped by 7 bases and J by 8 bases, with 14 bases between them. CDR3 size: 12 residues. Here the CDR3 DNA reads TGTGCCAGCATACGAGCCCCGGTCGGCTACACCTTC. It specifies CASIRAPVGYTF.

V gene TRBV7-9 combines with J gene TRBJ2-2; TRBD2 matches 14 bases. Unmatched junction bases numbered 8, after V lost 5 bases and J lost 0 bases. CDR1 and CDR2 from the germline V gene are SEHNR and FQNEAQ (reference sequence). The CDR3 is 19 amino acids. CDR3 nucleotide sequence: TGTGCCAGCAGCCAGAGGAGGGGACTAGCGGGGGCGAACACCGGGGAGCTGTTTTTT. Translation: CASSQRRGLAGANTGELFF.

Only one count was recorded for this clone. V is TRBV6-6 and J is TRBJ2-7; D perhaps matches TRBD1 (6 bases). The V gene lost 6 bases and the J gene lost 1 base, with 13 bases spanning the gap. The length of the CDR3 is 14 residues. Per germline, CDR1 MNHNY and CDR2 SVGAGI (reference sequence). DNA for the CDR3: TGTGCCAGCAGCCTCACGACAGGATCCTACGAGCAGTACTTC. This codes for CASSLTTGSYEQYF.

CDR3 nucleotides: TGTGCCAGCAGGCCGACTAGAGCGGAGACCCAGTACTTC. Translated: CASRPTRAETQYF. The chain is built from TRBV28 and TRBJ2-5; possible D gene TRBD2, 6 bases. The CDR3 extends over 13 amino acids. V was clipped by 6 bases and J by 5 bases, with 13 bases between them. From germline, CDR1 is MDHEN and CDR2 SYDVKM.

The V call is TRBV5-1, the J call TRBJ2-7, with 7 bases identical to TRBD1. Germline CDR1 SGHRS, CDR2 YFSETQ. This CDR3 has 12 residues. V lost 0 bases to trimming and J lost 8 bases; unmatched junction nucleotides: 2. This chain's CDR3 is CASSLEGAQQYF. In DNA, the CDR3 is TGCGCCAGCAGCTTGGAGGGGGCTCAGCAGTACTTC.